This TCR beta chain was sequenced during a study of blood T cells in healthy people across ages (dated by TCRdb to the mid-2010s). For context, the study as a whole: In model experiments, template switching captured about one uniquely barcoded TCR beta cDNA molecule for every two T cells. To track age-related changes in TCR beta repertoire diversity, the study relied on deep sequencing normalized with unique cDNA molecular identifiers. The donors were divided into four age groups: young (average roughly 15 years), middle-aged (almost 40), aged (approximately 62) and long-lived (about 79). To avoid experimental bias, donors of different ages were distributed randomly across sequencing lanes. Using the same blood draw, the study looked at two additional independent replicas of 1 million unique cDNA reads for two donors, one aged 18 to 29 and the other aged 80 or older. Overall study outcomes, separate from this receptor: Because donor CMV infection status was unknown, age-related changes in expanded clonotypes were potentially confounded. Compared with the aged group, more naive CD4+ T cells, fewer expanded clones and increased TCR diversity were shown by the long-lived group, suggesting age selection. Observed TCR beta diversity per million T cells fell roughly linearly with age, and a significant reduction was already apparent by age around 40. Estimates of total diversity from one million sequenced T cells were regarded as lower bounds and underestimates. Because profiling used bulk unsorted PBMCs, naive and antigen-experienced compartments could not be compared conclusively. Observed TCR beta diversity correlated strongly with the percentage of naive T cells measured by flow cytometry.

Library generation was performed with 5' RACE. TCRdb names Illumina HiSeq 2500 as the instrument used. A second roughly 6 to 12 cycle PCR used a sample-barcoded 5' primer and a J-beta primer mix. A unique molecular identifier was introduced onto each TCR beta cDNA molecule by a template-switch 5' adaptor carrying 12 random nucleotides. Each sample yielded at least 2.5 million CDR3-containing paired-end reads. All of the RNA was converted into first-strand cDNA using the Mint cDNA synthesis kit, with a TRBC-specific oligonucleotide serving as the primer. Following uracil-DNA glycosylase treatment, all cDNA underwent a first 18-cycle PCR with the universal primers M1SS and BC2_uni_R. The original methods were these. For normalization, 1 million high-quality reads were randomly selected from each sample, with every read carrying a distinct molecular identifier. Reads sharing molecular identifiers were discarded rather than binned into consensus sequences. MiTCR, run with a Q25 quality threshold and the strictest error-elimination algorithm, handled CDR3 identification, clonotype clustering and error correction. A nonparametric unseen species model with Euler transformation was used to estimate lower-bound total TCR beta diversity. TCRdb trimmed the raw reads at Q25, called clones with MiXCR and kept productive beta chains. Rows matching on CDR3 protein sequence are summarized as one entry with the most common DNA and genes. These V and J calls derive from TCRdb rather than the authors' analysis. In this sample the table shows about 1.8 million distinct CDR3 sequences, roughly 50% of which occur a single time. The ten largest clonotypes hold less than 2.5% of the sample.

Concerning this clonotype itself: What antigen it recognizes has not been identified. Qualities for individual bases were not recorded, and no much larger clone is one base off.

The CDR3 covers 19 residues, taking in both the cysteine and the phenylalanine. The sequence is cut down to CDR3 DNA, 57 bases in frame from base 1. Systemically healthy Caucasian individuals from Russia, 39 in total and aged about 6 to 95 years, were included as donors. Each donor gave around 9.8 milliliters of peripheral blood, collected into EDTA-treated Vacutainer tubes. PBMCs were isolated by Ficoll-Paque density-gradient centrifugation, with at least 6 million obtained per sample. Trizol reagent was used to extract total RNA from the PBMCs, yielding at least 5 micrograms per sample. For every donor, flow cytometry on a PBMC aliquot measured the percentage of naive CD45RAhigh/CD27high T cells.

This TCR came from a woman in her thirties or forties in good health. The sample was blood. The sequence is built from TRBV21-1 and TRBJ2-5; the D call TRBD2 from the table was never checked on the DNA. TRBV21-1 is a pseudogene segment. The sequenced DNA: TGTGCCAGCAGCAAAGTGAATAGCGGGGGGTTGACAAGAGAAGAGGCCCAGTACTTC. This gives the protein CASSKVNSGGLTREEAQYF.